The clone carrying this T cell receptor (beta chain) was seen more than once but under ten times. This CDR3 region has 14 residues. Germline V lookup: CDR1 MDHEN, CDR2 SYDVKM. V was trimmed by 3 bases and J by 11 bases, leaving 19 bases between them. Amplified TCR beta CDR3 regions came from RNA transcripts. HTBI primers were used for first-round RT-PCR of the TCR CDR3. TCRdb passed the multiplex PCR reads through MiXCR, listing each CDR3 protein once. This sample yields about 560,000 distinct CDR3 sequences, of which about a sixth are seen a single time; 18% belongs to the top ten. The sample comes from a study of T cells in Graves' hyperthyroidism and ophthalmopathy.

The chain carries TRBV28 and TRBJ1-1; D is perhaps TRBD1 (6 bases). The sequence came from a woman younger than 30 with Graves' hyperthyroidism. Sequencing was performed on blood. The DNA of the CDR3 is TGTGCCAGCAGTTTTACAGTAGGGGGTGCGGGCGCTTTCTTT. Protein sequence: CASSFTVGGAGAFF.